This note documents a single TCR beta chain sequence. Its recognized antigen is unknown. Base qualities are missing; no much larger clone stands one base away. The cohort was made up of roughly 670 healthy bone marrow donors. Cohort members were all nominally healthy when sampled, although unrecorded immune exposures were likely present. The donor tested CMV seronegative, placing the donor among the approximately 400 seronegative members of the cohort. Each donor provided a peripheral blood sample, and peripheral blood mononuclear cells were used for TCR beta sequencing. The Qiagen DNeasy Blood Extraction Kit was used to extract genomic DNA from the blood cell samples. The library was obtained by the immunoSEQ multiplex PCR assay. For the multiplex PCR, a mixture combining 60 forward primers for TCR Vbeta segments and 13 reverse primers for TCR Jbeta segments was used. Amplification of the CDR3 region of rearranged TCR beta genes was performed with a multiplex PCR assay on genomic DNA. The Illumina HiSeq System was used to sequence the amplified TCR beta libraries as 87-base-pair reads. The original methods were these. A later analysis tallied around 80 million unique TCR beta chains across the 640 or so repertoires, and some 10 million of those chains were shared by two or more donors. To remove PCR and sequencing errors, raw reads were error-corrected and collapsed into unique sequences using a nearest-neighbor algorithm that merged closely related sequences. V, D and J gene segments were assigned by aligning CDR3 sequences to IMGT reference sequences. For a sequence to be retained, a match of at least six nucleotides to both a V gene segment and a J gene segment was required. A rearrangement was called productive if the CDR3 had no stop codons and remained in frame with V and J, and every other rearrangement was called non-productive. CDR3 was defined by IMGT convention, running from the second conserved V-encoded cysteine to the conserved J-encoded phenylalanine. The earlier analysis of 500 to 750 of the donors excluded any sequence lacking an unambiguous match to a single V gene segment. An earlier analysis of 587 of the donors called V segments functional above 56.7% productive rearrangements and segregating when the between-donor standard deviation exceeded 5%. A statistical classification framework was built for diagnosing cytomegalovirus status from the catalog of TCR beta chain sequences. In a later analysis, TCR nucleotide sequences were compared against IMGT/GENE-DB human TR gene sequences so that V and J genes could be assigned. A later analysis assigned CDR3 sequences and most-parsimonious VDJ recombination scenarios with the TCRdist pipeline. In a later analysis, each TCR beta chain was defined by its CDR3 amino acid sequence together with its V-gene family, and reads without a unique V-gene family were excluded. A later analysis removed 592 highly shared, low-generation-probability nucleotide sequences to deal with suspected cross-contamination and a sequencing artifact. For each public chain, a later analysis derived a clonal expansion index from normalized ranks of inferred template counts within each repertoire. Generation probabilities in a later analysis came from a VDJ recombination model fitted to out-of-frame rearrangements, and those results were checked against IGoR. Hypergeometric tests were used in a later analysis to score TCR-TCR, TCR-HLA and TCR-CMV co-occurrence, with a repertoire-size bias correction applied to the TCR pairs. False discovery rates were estimated in a later analysis by permuting HLA or CMV assignments 20 times. In a later analysis, co-occurring TCRs were grouped using DBSCAN, with TCRdist sequence similarity added in when clustering inside HLA-allele-positive subsets. Repertoires with fewer than 30,000 or more than 120,000 public chains, plus five repertoires with anomalous nucleotide sharing, were excluded from co-occurrence clustering. TCRdb limited this immuneACCESS table to in-frame rearrangements with V and J called. A share of clones is missing; checked studies link under half to unresolved V genes, and the rest is unexplained. V and J calls and clone size are given by that table; D and trimming were obtained from the DNA. The sample data list 130,000 or so clones, and 75% to 85% of these were observed just once. The ten largest clones add up to approximately 1.4% of the sample.

This entry belongs to a study of cytomegalovirus exposure and HLA in healthy donors (dated by TCRdb to 2016 to 2017). Turning to the overall study: An earlier analysis of fewer than 750 of the donors reported roughly 300 Gb of sequence data and 95 million to 120 million unique TCR beta sequences obtained from about 180 million T cells. Around 320 gigabases of sequencing data and tens of millions of unique TCR sequences were included in an early release covering roughly 700 HLA-typed donors. The genetic ancestry cluster associated with self-reported Caucasian donors included about 84% of the roughly 360 genotyped donors. The study aimed to test whether cataloging public T cell receptors could reveal signatures of past pathogen exposure. The study used immunosequencing to profile the T cell repertoires of approximately 630 subjects and linked those repertoires to cytomegalovirus serostatus. In addition to the first cohort of 666 subjects, a separate validation cohort of under 150 different subjects was used. The study combined high-throughput TCR immunosequencing, statistical association of individual TCRs with disease status, and machine learning to predict cytomegalovirus infection status. A later analysis re-analyzed previously published TCR beta repertoires from 666 donors and added high-resolution HLA genotyping to study TCR occurrence patterns. The later analysis used no new phenotypic data to find candidate immune exposures, relying instead on TCR beta sequences and their occurrence across donors. To decide whether each TCR beta V gene segment behaved as functional or pseudogenic, an earlier analysis of several hundred of the donors relied on high-throughput TCR beta sequencing. Donor age, sex, ethnicity and CMV serostatus were compiled alongside the repertoire data. A later genetic analysis used genome-wide SNP genotypes for about 60% of the 666 donors, treating that subset as a discovery cohort. Every repertoire in the discovery cohort had been generated on one and the same sequencing platform. Class I and class II HLA loci were covered by the typing at four-digit resolution. Typing coverage differed by locus: A, B, C, DRB1 and DQB1 were typed in roughly 629-630 donors, DQA1 in approximately 520, DPA1 in nearly 610, and DPB1 in 400 to 480. Five DR-DQ haplotypes were handled as single units for association and clustering because linkage in the cohort was strong. On average, roughly 250,000 unique TCR beta nucleotide sequences were sequenced per donor among 300 to 500 genotyped donors of the cohort, with roughly a sixth of those sequences being non-productive. General findings and caveats noted by the study authors: According to a later analysis, parvovirus B19, influenza, CMV and Epstein-Barr virus appeared linked to several top co-occurrence clusters. A further reported finding was that TCR beta sequences accurately predicted the HLA-A and HLA-B alleles for most subjects in the first cohort. Because HLA typing was missing for some donors at each locus, association tests included only the typed subset. Immune exposure information for the cohort was limited to CMV serostatus. Seventeen rarely observed V segments, including chromosome 9 orphons, were excluded from the earlier analysis of some 590 of the donors because counts were too low. Most TCR sequences were seen in very few donors, while some public TCRs were found in many individuals. According to a later analysis, TCR association rates differed among HLA loci, with DRB1 alleles showing the most associated TCRs and HLA-C alleles showing the fewest. A later analysis found that HLA-associated TCR beta chains were more clonally expanded and had lower generation probabilities than equally common non-associated chains. Correlated functional status among segregating V segments might reflect linkage disequilibrium, but an unknown experimental factor could not be ruled out. Cytomegalovirus status was reported to be diagnosed by the classifier with high specificity and sensitivity in both the original and validation cohorts. Roughly uniform sequencing depth across donors was assumed in presence/absence analyses, although this assumption may not hold. Some IMGT-functional V segments, including TRBV6-2 and TRBV6-3, could not be told apart with the 87-base-pair reads, so those segments were excluded. According to a later analysis, most CMV-associated TCR beta chains appeared to be HLA-restricted, and the HLA associations seemed to be driven largely by CMV exposure. The cohort was sequenced for TCR beta chains only, and without alpha or paired-chain data the features that could be detected were limited. A cluster of highly shared sequence variants was judged likely to represent a technical artifact of the sequencing pipeline. A few of the identified cytomegalovirus-associated TCR beta chains were confirmed in vitro to be specific for cytomegalovirus antigens. The authors suggested that the approach could potentially be extended to other disease states and immunological phenotypes. The study listed over 150 TCR beta chains as associated with cytomegalovirus. In a later analysis, around 15,000 TCR beta sequences were associated with specific HLA alleles at a false discovery rate of 0.05. In an earlier analysis of some 640 of the donors, most TCR beta V segments were observed in productive rearrangements about 90% or about 30% of the time, broadly matching IMGT annotations. When HLA alleles, especially DR and DQ, strongly co-occurred, attributing TCR associations to individual alleles was difficult. A later genetic analysis associated a missense DCLRE1C variant with V-gene and J-gene trimming of TCR beta chains, and an independent cohort replicated the association. A later genetic analysis reported fewer N-insertions in productive TCRs among donors in an Asian-associated ancestry cluster than the roughly 700-donor mean.

CDR1 is given as MNHEY and CDR2 as SVGAGI, both from the germline V gene. V was cut back by 0 bases and J by 2 bases, leaving a gap of 11 bases between them. From the cysteine up to the phenylalanine, the CDR3 has a length of 15 residues. Of all the DNA, just the CDR3 is kept, 45 bases in frame from base 1. Sequenced material: PBMCs. The sequence links TRBV6-5 to TRBJ2-7; confidence is insufficient to name the D gene. The TCR sequence derives from a middle-aged woman in good health and CMV-seronegative. The CDR3 region: CASSYSTKGAYEQYF. The sequenced DNA is TGTGCCAGCAGTTACTCAACCAAAGGAGCCTACGAGCAGTACTTC.